This T cell receptor (beta chain) was captured by sequencing in a study of T-cell reconstitution after alpha-beta-depleted transplantation in children. This clonotype occurred many times. V was trimmed by 3 bases and J by 2 bases, leaving 11 bases between them. The CDR3 is 14 amino acids. Looked up from germline, CDR1 is DFQATT and CDR2 is SNEGSKA (reference sequence). The TCRbeta library incorporated unique molecular identifiers. One entry per CDR3 protein, called by TCRdb with MiXCR from the PCR reads. This table holds roughly 90,000 distinct CDR3 sequences, 12% found once. This sample comprised PBMCs from the stem cell graft donor, obtained from the stem cell graft. The receptor's source is a human donor who donated a stem cell graft to a child with inherited bone marrow failure. V gene TRBV20-1 combines with J gene TRBJ1-5; tentative D call: TRBD1 (5 bases). Here the CDR3 reads CSASRGTGNQPQHF. Written as DNA, the CDR3 is TGCAGTGCTAGCAGAGGGACGGGCAATCAGCCCCAGCATTTT.